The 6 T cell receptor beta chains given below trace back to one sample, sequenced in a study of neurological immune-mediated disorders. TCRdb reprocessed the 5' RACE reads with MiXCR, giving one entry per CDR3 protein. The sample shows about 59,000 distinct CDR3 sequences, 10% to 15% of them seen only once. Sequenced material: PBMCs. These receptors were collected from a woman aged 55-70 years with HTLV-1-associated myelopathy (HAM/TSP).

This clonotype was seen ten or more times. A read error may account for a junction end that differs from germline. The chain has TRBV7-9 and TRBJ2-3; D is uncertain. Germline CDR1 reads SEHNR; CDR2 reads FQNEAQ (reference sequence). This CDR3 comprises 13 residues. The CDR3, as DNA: TGTGTCAGCAGCCCCCAGGCCCCAGATACGCAGTATTTT. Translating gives CVSSPQAPDTQYF.

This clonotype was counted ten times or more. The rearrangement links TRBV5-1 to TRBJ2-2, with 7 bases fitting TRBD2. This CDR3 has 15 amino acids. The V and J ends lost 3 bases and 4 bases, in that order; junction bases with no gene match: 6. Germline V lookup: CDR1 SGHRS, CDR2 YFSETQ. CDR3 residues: CASSSLAEITGELFF. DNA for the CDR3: TGCGCCAGCAGCTCGCTAGCGGAAATCACCGGGGAGCTGTTTTTT.

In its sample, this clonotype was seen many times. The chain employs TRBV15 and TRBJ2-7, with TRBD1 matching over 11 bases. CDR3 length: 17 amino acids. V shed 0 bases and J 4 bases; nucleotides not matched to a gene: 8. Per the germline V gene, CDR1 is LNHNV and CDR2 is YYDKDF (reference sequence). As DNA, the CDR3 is TGTGCCACCAGCAGAGACCGCGGACAGGGGGCAGGGTACGAGCAGTACTTC. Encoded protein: CATSRDRGQGAGYEQYF.

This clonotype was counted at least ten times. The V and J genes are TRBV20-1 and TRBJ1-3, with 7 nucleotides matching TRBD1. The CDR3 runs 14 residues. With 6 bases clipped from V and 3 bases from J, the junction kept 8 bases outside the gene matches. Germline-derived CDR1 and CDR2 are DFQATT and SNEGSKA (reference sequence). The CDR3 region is CSAKGAGRGNTIYF. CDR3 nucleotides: TGCAGTGCCAAGGGGGCCGGGCGTGGAAACACCATATATTTT.

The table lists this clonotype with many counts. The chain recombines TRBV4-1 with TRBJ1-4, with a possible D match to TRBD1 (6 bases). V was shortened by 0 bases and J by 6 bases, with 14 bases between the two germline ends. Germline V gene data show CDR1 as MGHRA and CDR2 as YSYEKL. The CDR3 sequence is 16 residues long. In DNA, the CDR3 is TGCGCCAGCAGCCAAGACGAGGCGGGGGGCGATGAAAAACTGTTTTTT. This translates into CASSQDEAGGDEKLFF.

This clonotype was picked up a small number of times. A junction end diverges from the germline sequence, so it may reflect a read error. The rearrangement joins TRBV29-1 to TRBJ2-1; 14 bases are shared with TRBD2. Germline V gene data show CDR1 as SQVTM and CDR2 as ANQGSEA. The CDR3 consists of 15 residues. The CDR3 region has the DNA TGCAGCGTTGAGGGTCGGTCCGGGACTAGCGGGAGTAAGATCTTC. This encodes CSVEGRSGTSGSKIF.